The sequence of this T cell receptor (beta chain) was determined in a study of beta chain features in type 1 diabetes. Whole-study context: Patients looked much like healthy donors when it came to age, gender and cell yields. Study results and limitations: A cDNA-based sequencing approach could over-represent cells with high TCR expression. All four CD4+ subsets of Type 1 diabetes patients contained TCRB CDR3s that were moderately but significantly shorter. It was possible that PCR favored shorter templates, equally so in patients and controls.

The germline V gene encodes CDR1 SGHTA and CDR2 FQGNSA. The CDR3 sequence is 16 residues long. The junction had 8 bases not matched to a gene; V was cut back by 5 bases and J by 2 bases. cDNA synthesis used the whole RNA isolate, giving expressed TCRB sequences. Only in-frame clones appear in the TCRdb table, and some are missing; sequencing was by immunoSEQ multiplex PCR. Of approximately 170,000 clones in the sample, 7.8% were seen once. This clone was seen a handful of times. Its antigen is currently unknown. This chain connects TRBV7-2 to TRBJ2-3, with 9 bases that match TRBD2. Sequenced sample: central memory CD4+ T cells from blood. The sequence came from a woman between 35 and 50 years old with type 1 diabetes. The CDR3 sequence is CASSLRPSGVTDTQYF. CDR3 DNA: TGTGCCAGCAGCCTACGTCCTAGCGGGGTCACAGATACGCAGTATTTT.